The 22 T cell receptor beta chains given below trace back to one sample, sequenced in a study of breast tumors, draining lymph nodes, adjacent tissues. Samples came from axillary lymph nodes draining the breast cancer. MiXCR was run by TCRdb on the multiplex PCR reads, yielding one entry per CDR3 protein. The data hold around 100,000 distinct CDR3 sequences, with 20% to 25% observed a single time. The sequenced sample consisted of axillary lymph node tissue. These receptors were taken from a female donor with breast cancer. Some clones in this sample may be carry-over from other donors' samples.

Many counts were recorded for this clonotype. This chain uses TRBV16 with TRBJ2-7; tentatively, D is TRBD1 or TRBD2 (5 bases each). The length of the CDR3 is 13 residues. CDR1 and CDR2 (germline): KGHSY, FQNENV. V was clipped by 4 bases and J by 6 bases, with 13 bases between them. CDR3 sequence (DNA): TGTGCCAGCAGCCGTGGGACCCTCACCGAGCAGTACTTC. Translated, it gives CASSRGTLTEQYF.

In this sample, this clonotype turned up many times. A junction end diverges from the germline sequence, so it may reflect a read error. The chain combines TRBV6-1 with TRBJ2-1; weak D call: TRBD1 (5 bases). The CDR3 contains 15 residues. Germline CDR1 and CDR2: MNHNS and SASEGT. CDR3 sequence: CASSGSGISDNEQFF. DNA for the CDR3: TGTGCCAGCAGTGGTTCAGGGATCTCCGACAATGAGCAGTTCTTC.

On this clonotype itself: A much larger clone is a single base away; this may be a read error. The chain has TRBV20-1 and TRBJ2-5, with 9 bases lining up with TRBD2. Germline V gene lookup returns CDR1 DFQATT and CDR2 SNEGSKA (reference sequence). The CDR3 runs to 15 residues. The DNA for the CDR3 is TGCAGTGCAGGACCTTTAGCGGGAGTCGGTGAGACCCAGTGCTTC. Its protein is CSAGPLAGVGETQCF.

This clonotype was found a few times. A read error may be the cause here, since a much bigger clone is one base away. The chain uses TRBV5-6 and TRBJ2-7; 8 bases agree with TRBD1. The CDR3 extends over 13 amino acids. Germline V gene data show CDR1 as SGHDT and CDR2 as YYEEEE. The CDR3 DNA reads TGTGCCAGCGGCTTGGGACAGGACCCACAGGAGTACTTC. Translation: CASGLGQDPQEYF. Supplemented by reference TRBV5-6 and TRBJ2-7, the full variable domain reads DAGVTQSPTHLIKTRGQQVTLRCSPKSGHDTVSWYQQALGQGPQFIFQYYEEEERQRGNFPDRFSGHQFPNYSSELNVNALLLGDSALYLCASGLGQDPQEYFGPGTRLTVT.

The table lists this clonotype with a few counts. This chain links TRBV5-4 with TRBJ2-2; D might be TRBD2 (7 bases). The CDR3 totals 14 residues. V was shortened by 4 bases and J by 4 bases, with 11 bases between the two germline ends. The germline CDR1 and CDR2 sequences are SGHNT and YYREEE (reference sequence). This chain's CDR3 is CASSKGGVTGELFF. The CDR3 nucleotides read TGTGCCAGCAGCAAAGGGGGGGTCACCGGGGAGCTGTTTTTT.

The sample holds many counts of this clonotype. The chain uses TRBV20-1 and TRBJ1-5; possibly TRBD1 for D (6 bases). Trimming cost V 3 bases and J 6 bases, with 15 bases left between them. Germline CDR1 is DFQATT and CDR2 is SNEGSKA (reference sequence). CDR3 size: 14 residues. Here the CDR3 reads CSASLSRGFQPQHF. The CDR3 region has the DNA TGCAGTGCTAGTTTATCCAGGGGCTTTCAGCCCCAGCATTTT.

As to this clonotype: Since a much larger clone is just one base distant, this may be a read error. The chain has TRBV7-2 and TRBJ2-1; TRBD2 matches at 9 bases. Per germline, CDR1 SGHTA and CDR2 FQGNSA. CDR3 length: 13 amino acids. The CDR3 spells CASGLSLAGEQFF. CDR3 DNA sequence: TGTGCCAGCGGCTTAAGTCTAGCGGGAGAGCAGTTCTTC.

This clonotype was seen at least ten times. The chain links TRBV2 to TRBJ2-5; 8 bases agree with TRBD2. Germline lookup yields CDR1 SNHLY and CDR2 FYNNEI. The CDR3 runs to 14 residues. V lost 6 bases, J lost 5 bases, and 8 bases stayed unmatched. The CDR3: CASRASGSGETQYF. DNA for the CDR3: TGTGCCAGCAGAGCCAGCGGGAGCGGGGAGACCCAGTACTTC. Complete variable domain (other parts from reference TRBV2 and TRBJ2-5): EPEVTQTPSHQVTQMGQEVILRCVPISNHLYFYWYRQILGQKVEFLVSFYNNEISEKSEIFDDQFSVERPDGSNFTLKIRSTKLEDSAMYFCASRASGSGETQYFGPGTRLLVL.

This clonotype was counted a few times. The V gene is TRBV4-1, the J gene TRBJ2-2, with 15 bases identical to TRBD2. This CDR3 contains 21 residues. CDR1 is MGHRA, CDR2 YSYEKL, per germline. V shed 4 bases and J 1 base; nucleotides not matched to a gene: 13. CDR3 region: CASSPTTSGTSGGQNTGELFF. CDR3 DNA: TGCGCCAGCAGCCCGACAACCTCCGGGACTAGCGGGGGGCAGAACACCGGGGAGCTGTTTTTT.

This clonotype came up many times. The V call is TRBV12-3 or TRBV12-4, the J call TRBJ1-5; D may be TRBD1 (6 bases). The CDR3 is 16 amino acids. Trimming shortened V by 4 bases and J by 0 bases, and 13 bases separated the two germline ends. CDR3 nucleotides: TGTGCCAGCAGTTCCGGGACAACAAATAGCAATCAGCCCCAGCATTTT. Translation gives CASSSGTTNSNQPQHF.

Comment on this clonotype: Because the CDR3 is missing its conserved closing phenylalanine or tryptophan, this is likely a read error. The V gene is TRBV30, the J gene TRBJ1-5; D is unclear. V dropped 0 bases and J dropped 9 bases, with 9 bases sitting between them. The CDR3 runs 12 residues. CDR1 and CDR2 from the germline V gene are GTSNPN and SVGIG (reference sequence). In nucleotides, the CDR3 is TGTGCCTGGAGTGTTGGACTCCGGCCCCAGCATCTT. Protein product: CAWSVGLRPQHL.

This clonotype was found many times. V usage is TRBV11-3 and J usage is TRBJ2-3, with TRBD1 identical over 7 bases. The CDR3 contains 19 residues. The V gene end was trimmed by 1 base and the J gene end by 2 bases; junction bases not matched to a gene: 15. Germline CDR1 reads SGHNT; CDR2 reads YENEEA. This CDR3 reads CASSLGRPWDRGFTDTQYF. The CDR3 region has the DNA TGTGCCAGCAGCTTAGGTCGACCTTGGGACAGAGGGTTCACAGATACGCAGTATTTT.

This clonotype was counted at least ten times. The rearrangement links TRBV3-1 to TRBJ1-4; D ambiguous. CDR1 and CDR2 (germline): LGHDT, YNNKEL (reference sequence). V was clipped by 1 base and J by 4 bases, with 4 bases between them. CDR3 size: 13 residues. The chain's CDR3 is CASSQGLNEKLFF. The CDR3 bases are TGTGCCAGCAGCCAAGGGCTTAATGAAAAACTGTTTTTT.

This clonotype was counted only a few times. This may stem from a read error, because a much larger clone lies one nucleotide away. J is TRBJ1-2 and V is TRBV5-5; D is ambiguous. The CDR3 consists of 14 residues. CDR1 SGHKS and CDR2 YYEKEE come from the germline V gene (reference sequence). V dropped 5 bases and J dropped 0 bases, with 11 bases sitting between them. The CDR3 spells CASRSTRTNYGYTF. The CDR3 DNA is TGTGCCAGCAGGTCGACAAGGACTAACTATGGCTACACCTTC.

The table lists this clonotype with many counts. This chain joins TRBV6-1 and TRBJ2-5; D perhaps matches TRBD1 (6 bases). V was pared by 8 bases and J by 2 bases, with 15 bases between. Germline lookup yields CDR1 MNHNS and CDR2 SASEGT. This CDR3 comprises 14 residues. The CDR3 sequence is CASQEGHTQETQYF. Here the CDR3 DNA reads TGTGCCAGCCAAGAGGGACATACACAAGAGACCCAGTACTTC.

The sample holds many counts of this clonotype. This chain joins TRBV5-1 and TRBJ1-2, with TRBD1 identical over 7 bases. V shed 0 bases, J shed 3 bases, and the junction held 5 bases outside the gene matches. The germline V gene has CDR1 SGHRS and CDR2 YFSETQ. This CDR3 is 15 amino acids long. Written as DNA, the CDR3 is TGCGCCAGCAGCTTGGGACATACAGGGGACTATGGCTACACCTTC. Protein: CASSLGHTGDYGYTF.

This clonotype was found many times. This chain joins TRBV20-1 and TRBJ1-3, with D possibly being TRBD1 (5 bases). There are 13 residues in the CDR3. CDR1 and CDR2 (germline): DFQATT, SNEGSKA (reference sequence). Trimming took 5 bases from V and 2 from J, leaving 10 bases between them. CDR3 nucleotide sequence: TGCAGTGCTTTAAGGGGTACTGGAAACACCATATATTTT. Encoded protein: CSALRGTGNTIYF.

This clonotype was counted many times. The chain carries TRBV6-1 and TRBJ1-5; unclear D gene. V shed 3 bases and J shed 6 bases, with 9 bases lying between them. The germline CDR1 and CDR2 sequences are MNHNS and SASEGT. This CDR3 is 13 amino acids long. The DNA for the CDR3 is TGTGCCAGCAGTGAGGTGGCCAGTCAGCCCCAGCATTTT. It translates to CASSEVASQPQHF.

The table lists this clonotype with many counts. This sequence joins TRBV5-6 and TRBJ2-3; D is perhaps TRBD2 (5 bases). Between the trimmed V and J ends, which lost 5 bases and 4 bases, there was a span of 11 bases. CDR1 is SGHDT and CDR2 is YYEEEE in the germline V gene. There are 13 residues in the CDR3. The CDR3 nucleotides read TGTGCCAGCAGACTCTACGGGGCAGATACGCAGTATTTT. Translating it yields CASRLYGADTQYF.

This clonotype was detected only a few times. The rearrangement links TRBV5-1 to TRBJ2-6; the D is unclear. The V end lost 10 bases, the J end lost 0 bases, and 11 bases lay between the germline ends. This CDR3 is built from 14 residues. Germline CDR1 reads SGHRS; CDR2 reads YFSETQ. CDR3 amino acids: CAGAVYSGANVLTF. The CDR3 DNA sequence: TGCGCCGGCGCTGTCTACTCTGGGGCCAACGTCCTGACTTTC.

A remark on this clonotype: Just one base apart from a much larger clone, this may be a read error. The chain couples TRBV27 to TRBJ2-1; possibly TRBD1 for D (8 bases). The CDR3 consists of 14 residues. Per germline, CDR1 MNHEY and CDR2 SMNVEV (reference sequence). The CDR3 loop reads CASSQGAERGEQSF. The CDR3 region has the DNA TGTGCCAGCAGTCAGGGGGCTGAGCGGGGTGAGCAGTCCTTC.

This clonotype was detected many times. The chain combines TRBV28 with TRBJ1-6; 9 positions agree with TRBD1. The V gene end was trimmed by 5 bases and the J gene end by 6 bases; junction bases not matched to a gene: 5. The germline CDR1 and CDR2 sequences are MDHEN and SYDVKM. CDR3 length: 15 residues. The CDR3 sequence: CASSPSGQGNSPLHF. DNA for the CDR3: TGTGCCAGCAGTCCCTCGGGACAGGGTAATTCACCCCTCCACTTT.